This T cell receptor beta chain came from a study of lymphopenia after photon versus proton radiotherapy (dated by TCRdb to between 2018 and 2020). For the wider study: The study compared the immunological effects of photon versus proton radiation therapy in patients with gastrointestinal tumors who developed high-grade lymphopenia. The goal of the study was to characterize the differences between the two radiation modalities in how they affect the immune system. The cohort comprised approximately 21 patients with gastrointestinal tumors who received either photon or proton therapy and then developed lymphopenia. Beyond this particular receptor, the publication reports: The survival association was examined only in patients who died, and the authors described better survival with proton therapy as a possibility, not as a demonstrated result. Proton-treated patients stayed relatively stable during treatment, while photon-treated patients lost naive T cells and TCR diversity and gained effector/memory populations. Among patients across the cohort who died, overall survival time showed an inverse correlation with a larger post-nadir drop in TCR diversity. After the lymphocyte count nadir, photon-treated repertoires showed oligoclonal expansion, especially of CD8+ Temra cells, which drove the drop in diversity.

In the case of this clone: This clone's antigen is unknown. Base qualities are not at hand, and no much larger clone is one base apart.

The library was prepared using the immunoSEQ multiplex PCR assay. Alongside multiparametric flow cytometry, deep sequencing of rearranged TCR beta loci was used to profile the T cell repertoires. TCRdb took this table from immuneACCESS and kept in-frame rearrangements with V and J called. Such tables lack part of the clones; where checked against another copy, unresolved V genes explain under half of the gap, and the rest is unexplained. The sample contains 40,000 or so clones, about 94% of them found a single time. In total, the top ten clones hold roughly 15% of the sample. The CDR3 spans 19 residues, from the cysteine through the phenylalanine. Kept here is only the CDR3 DNA, which spans 57 bases and is read in frame from base 1. CDR1 and CDR2 were assigned from the germline V gene as SGHDT and YYEEEE. Trimming accounts for 6 bases at V and 4 bases at J, while the number of junction bases matched to no gene is 24.

The V gene is TRBV5-6 and the J gene is TRBJ2-5, with 7 middle bases fitting TRBD2. The input for sequencing was peripheral blood, taken from a patient treated with photon-based radiotherapy. The TCR was taken from a man between 60 and 75 years old with cholangiocarcinoma. The base sequence is TGTGCCAGCACCCTACTGCTGAGTAGCGGGCCCTCGCAGGTAGAGACCCAGTACTTC. Protein translation: CASTLLLSSGPSQVETQYF.